This T cell receptor (beta chain) was sequenced in a study of OX40 agonist ivuxolimab in advanced cancers. Germline CDR1 and CDR2: SGHTA and FQGNSA. The CDR3 is 15 amino acids. Trimming cost V 2 bases and J 3 bases, with 11 bases left between them. The data were produced by immunoSEQ multiplex PCR, yet TCRdb's version contains in-frame clones alone and is incomplete. The data show under 25,000 clones, 85% to 90% seen once. With autoimmune disease history or systemic immunosuppression, patients were excluded. The receptor was derived from an adult with an advanced solid tumor such as melanoma, head and neck, liver or kidney cancer. V gene TRBV7-2 combines with J gene TRBJ1-5; D gene uncertain. The material sequenced was CD4+ or CD8+ T cells sorted from blood, taken in a trial of the OX40 agonist ivuxolimab. CDR3 nucleotides: TGTGCCAGCAGCTTATACACTCAATTCAATCAGCCCCAGCATTTT. Its protein is CASSLYTQFNQPQHF.